Given below is one T cell receptor (beta chain) in context. Its antigen is undetermined. This may stem from a read error, because a much larger clone lies one nucleotide away. The entry originates in a study of glioma-infiltrating T cells. Study-wide findings and caveats: Tissue and blood shared very few CDR3 sequences. Gliomas, especially low-grade, showed above-expected tissue-blood divergence; non-neoplastic patients showed below.

This CDR3 comprises 14 residues. Amplification of TCR alpha and beta CDR3 regions from RNA used iRepertoire nested multiplex PCR. From the multiplex PCR reads, TCRdb called clonotypes with MiXCR, one entry per CDR3 protein. Among under 200,000 distinct CDR3 sequences listed, around 40% were seen once. What was sequenced was glioma tissue, nonneoplastic brain tissue, or PBMCs (not recorded which). The genes are TRBV12-3 or TRBV12-4 and TRBJ1-1; D ambiguous. The TCR originated in a human donor with low-grade glioma or glioblastoma, undergoing nonglioma brain surgery, or in good health (not recorded which). CDR3 in DNA: TGTGCCAGCAGATACATACAAATGAACACTGAAGCTTTGTTT. Protein sequence: CASRYIQMNTEALF.